Below, 32 T cell receptor beta chains from the same sample are listed, as sequenced in a study of identical twins (TCRdb year 2016). The library came from 5' RACE. TCRdb lists the instrument as Illumina HiSeq 2000. The public reads were reprocessed in TCRdb via fastp at Q25 and MiXCR, keeping in-frame beta chains. Each record represents a unique CDR3 protein, reported with the most common genes and DNA among its rows. The sample profile shows some 560,000 distinct CDR3 sequences; approximately 9.6% of them were found once. Roughly 3% of the sample comes from the top ten. Separately, the same data were catalogued under a study of yellow fever vaccine responses in identical twins.

The sequenced material came from PBMCs. These receptors were obtained from a woman between 18 and 30 years old in good health.

This clonotype was detected a few times. The chain couples TRBV10-2 to TRBJ1-1; D unclear. The CDR3 totals 14 residues. Germline CDR1 and CDR2: WSHSY and SAAADI. With 3 bases removed from V and 1 base from J, the gap between germline ends came to 9 bases. CDR3 sequence reads: CASSDEWGNTEAFF. The CDR3 nucleotides are TGCGCCAGCAGTGATGAGTGGGGGAACACTGAAGCTTTCTTT.

The chain is built from TRBV12-3 or TRBV12-4 and TRBJ2-3, with D uncertain. The CDR3 has 12 residues. The V and J ends lost 7 bases and 4 bases respectively, with 9 bases between them. The CDR3 protein is CASNIRADTQYF. The CDR3 DNA reads as TGTGCCAGCAACATTAGGGCAGATACGCAGTATTTT.

This clonotype was seen many times. The V and J genes are TRBV28 and TRBJ2-1; D not resolved. Germline CDR1 and CDR2: MDHEN and SYDVKM. This CDR3 contains 15 residues. Between the trimmed V and J ends, which lost 2 bases and 5 bases, there was a span of 13 bases. CDR3 in amino acids: CASSLGVARHNEQFF. The DNA for the CDR3 is TGTGCCAGCAGTTTAGGGGTCGCGCGACACAATGAGCAGTTCTTC.

This sequence joins TRBV7-2 and TRBJ2-3; TRBD1 might be the D (6 bases). The germline V and J ends were trimmed by 2 bases and 0 bases, with 9 bases remaining between them. This CDR3 region has 15 residues. Germline V lookup: CDR1 SGHTA, CDR2 FQGNSA. Written as DNA, the CDR3 is TGTGCCAGCAGCTTAACAGGGAAAAGCACAGATACGCAGTATTTT. Protein product: CASSLTGKSTDTQYF.

This chain connects TRBV27 to TRBJ2-3; no reliable D call. This CDR3 comprises 15 residues. V shed 5 bases and J shed 1 base, with 13 bases lying between them. Germline V gene lookup returns CDR1 MNHEY and CDR2 SMNVEV (reference sequence). The CDR3 sequence: CASSPHIERTDTQYF. The CDR3 nucleotides are TGTGCCAGCAGTCCGCACATAGAGCGCACAGATACGCAGTATTTT.

This clonotype was counted at least ten times. The V gene is TRBV20-1, the J gene TRBJ1-1, with 7 bases aligning to TRBD1. CDR1 and CDR2 (germline): DFQATT, SNEGSKA (reference sequence). J lost 0 bases, V lost 8 bases, and 9 bases had no gene match. The CDR3 spans 14 residues. The CDR3 DNA sequence: TGCAGTTCCCCCGGGACAGATATGAACACTGAAGCTTTCTTT. Translating gives CSSPGTDMNTEAFF.

This clonotype was observed a handful of times. The chain links TRBV20-1 to TRBJ2-1; perhaps D is TRBD1 or TRBD2 (5 bases each). CDR3 length: 15 amino acids. Trimming left V 3 bases short and J 0 bases short, with 12 bases between. Germline V gene data show CDR1 as DFQATT and CDR2 as SNEGSKA (reference sequence). CDR3 region: CSARGVVSSYNEQFF. DNA of the CDR3: TGCAGTGCTAGGGGGGTTGTGAGCTCCTACAATGAGCAGTTCTTC.

CDR3: CASSPLTGGRTGELFF. The CDR3 coding sequence is TGTGCCAGCAGTCCCCTAACGGGAGGGCGCACCGGGGAGCTGTTTTTT. The rearrangement joins TRBV6-2 or TRBV6-3 to TRBJ2-2; 8 bases agree with TRBD2. CDR3 length equals 16 residues. Per germline, CDR1 MNHEY and CDR2 SVGEGT. Trimming cost V 5 bases and J 4 bases; bases outside gene matches: 9.

Here the CDR3 DNA reads TGCGCCAGCAGCCCCGGGCCACCTAATGAAAAACTGTTTTTT. It yields the protein CASSPGPPNEKLFF. This rearrangement joins TRBV5-1 to TRBJ1-4; D gene ambiguous. The V gene lost 4 bases and the J gene lost 3 bases, with 10 bases spanning the gap. The CDR3 spans 14 residues. Germline V CDR1 and CDR2: SGHRS, YFSETQ.

There are a few counts of this clonotype. This chain uses TRBV12-3 or TRBV12-4 with TRBJ2-5, with 7 nucleotides matching TRBD1. The CDR3 extends over 14 amino acids. V was clipped by 6 bases and J by 3 bases; unmatched bases: 7. The CDR3 coding sequence is TGTGCCAGCAGCATGAACAGGGGCGAAGAGACCCAGTACTTC. This translates into CASSMNRGEETQYF.

V is TRBV20-1 and J is TRBJ2-1; TRBD1 aligns across 7 bases. The V and J ends lost 6 bases and 0 bases, in that order; junction bases with no gene match: 11. Germline CDR1 DFQATT, CDR2 SNEGSKA (reference sequence). This CDR3 is 16 amino acids long. The CDR3 spells CSATTSGQSSYNEQFF. CDR3 sequence (DNA): TGCAGTGCCACTACTTCGGGACAGAGCTCCTACAATGAGCAGTTCTTC.

This rearrangement joins TRBV6-2 or TRBV6-3 to TRBJ2-7; 8 positions match TRBD1. The CDR3 runs to 15 residues. In germline, CDR1 is MNHEY, CDR2 SVGEGT. After removal of 6 bases from V and 0 bases from J, the junction contained 7 bases not matched to a gene. The CDR3 loop is CASRRQGSFSYEQYF. DNA of the CDR3: TGTGCCAGCAGGCGACAGGGGTCATTCTCCTACGAGCAGTACTTC.

This clonotype occurred a few times. V and J are TRBV7-2 and TRBJ2-1; D not certain. In germline, CDR1 is SGHTA, CDR2 FQGNSA. This CDR3 spans 14 amino acids. V was clipped by 8 bases and J by 0 bases, with 11 bases between them. The CDR3: CASQRLRSYNEQFF. Here the CDR3 DNA reads TGTGCCAGCCAAAGACTGCGCTCCTACAATGAGCAGTTCTTC.

This clonotype was found a few times. This chain connects TRBV15 to TRBJ2-5; a weak D match, TRBD2 (5 bases). The germline V gene encodes CDR1 LNHNV and CDR2 YYDKDF (reference sequence). V was trimmed by 0 bases and J by 5 bases, leaving 13 bases between them. The CDR3 is 15 amino acids. The CDR3 region has the DNA TGTGCCACCAGCAGAGAGGTCCTAACGGGGGAGACCCAGTACTTC. As protein: CATSREVLTGETQYF.

The sample holds a few counts of this clonotype. The genes are TRBV27 and TRBJ2-3, with TRBD2 matching over 14 bases. The CDR3 is made up of 19 amino acids. V shed 0 bases, J shed 4 bases, and the junction held 9 bases outside the gene matches. Germline V CDR1 and CDR2: MNHEY, SMNVEV (reference sequence). As DNA, the CDR3 is TGTGCCAGCAGTTTATCGGGGACTAGCGGGGGAGGACTGGCAGATACGCAGTATTTT. It specifies CASSLSGTSGGGLADTQYF.

This clonotype appeared a few times. CDR3 sequence: CSVDGGSPYEQYF. CDR3 sequence (DNA): TGCAGCGTTGACGGCGGGAGTCCCTACGAGCAGTACTTC. The genes are TRBV29-1 and TRBJ2-7, with 7 bases identical to TRBD2. Germline CDR1 and CDR2: SQVTM and ANQGSEA. CDR3 length equals 13 residues. V lost 3 bases to trimming and J lost 2 bases; unmatched junction nucleotides: 4.

This clonotype has more than one count but fewer than ten. The chain is built from TRBV2 and TRBJ2-7; D remains ambiguous. The germline V gene encodes CDR1 SNHLY and CDR2 FYNNEI. The CDR3 consists of 15 residues. Trimming took 7 bases from V and 3 from J, leaving 19 bases between them. The CDR3 sequence is CASIHDASVIYEQYF. The DNA for the CDR3 is TGTGCCAGCATACACGACGCCAGCGTCATCTACGAGCAGTACTTC.

The chain couples TRBV12-3 or TRBV12-4 to TRBJ1-2, with D maybe TRBD1 (6 bases). V dropped 6 bases and J dropped 3 bases, with 14 bases sitting between them. This CDR3 contains 14 residues. The CDR3 DNA is TGTGCCAGCAGCGGACAGTCGCGGCACTATGGCTACACCTTC. As protein: CASSGQSRHYGYTF.

This clonotype was seen a few times. The chain links TRBV6-1 to TRBJ1-1; TRBD1 aligns across 7 bases. The CDR3 is 14 amino acids. Germline trimming cut 4 bases from V and 1 base from J; bases unmatched to any gene: 3. The germline gives CDR1 MNHNS, CDR2 SASEGT. For the CDR3, the DNA is TGTGCCAGCAGTGGGACAGGCGCGAACACTGAAGCTTTCTTT. Translating it yields CASSGTGANTEAFF.

The genes are TRBV3-1 and TRBJ1-5; D uncertain. The CDR3 is 14 amino acids. The germline CDR1 and CDR2 sequences are LGHDT and YNNKEL (reference sequence). Trimming removed 2 bases from V and 6 bases from J, with 11 bases in between. The CDR3 sequence is CASSQIQGGQPQHF. The DNA of the CDR3 is TGTGCCAGCAGCCAAATCCAAGGCGGTCAGCCCCAGCATTTT.

The sample holds many counts of this clonotype. This CDR3 is CSVEPAMSDTQYF. The CDR3 nucleotides read TGCAGCGTTGAACCCGCCATGTCAGATACGCAGTATTTT. The J gene is TRBJ2-3, the V gene TRBV29-1; D is ambiguous. V was shortened by 2 bases and J by 4 bases, with 10 bases between the two germline ends. The CDR3 consists of 13 residues. CDR1 and CDR2 (germline): SQVTM, ANQGSEA.

V usage is TRBV5-1 and J usage is TRBJ1-3; 10 positions agree with TRBD1. Trimming cost V 4 bases and J 4 bases; bases outside gene matches: 5. CDR1 SGHRS and CDR2 YFSETQ come from the germline V gene. CDR3 length: 15 residues. CDR3: CASSPGQGLGNTIYF. In DNA form, the CDR3 reads TGCGCCAGCAGCCCGGGACAGGGGCTCGGAAACACCATATATTTT. The full variable domain, completed using reference TRBV5-1 and TRBJ1-3, is KAGVTQTPRYLIKTRGQQVTLSCSPISGHRSVSWYQQTPGQGLQFLFEYFSETQRNKGNFPGRFSGRQFSNSRSEMNVSTLELGDSALYLCASSPGQGLGNTIYFGEGSWLTVV.

This clonotype was detected a few times. CDR3 residues: CSARGGPQKFYEQYF. CDR3 nucleotide sequence: TGCAGCGCGAGGGGGGGACCGCAAAAATTCTACGAGCAGTACTTC. V and J are TRBV29-1 and TRBJ2-7; possibly TRBD2 for D (7 bases). The germline V gene has CDR1 SQVTM and CDR2 ANQGSEA. V was clipped by 7 bases and J by 3 bases, with 22 bases between them. The CDR3 has 15 residues.

The genes are TRBV6-1 and TRBJ2-2, with D unresolved. V was pared by 2 bases and J by 1 base, with 8 bases between. CDR3 length: 15 residues. Germline V lookup: CDR1 MNHNS, CDR2 SASEGT. The CDR3 DNA is TGTGCCAGCAGTGAACGGCCACAGAACACCGGGGAGCTGTTTTTT. Protein sequence: CASSERPQNTGELFF.

This clonotype was counted ten times or more. The CDR3 end shows no conserved phenylalanine or tryptophan, and so a read error is likely. The DNA is omitted, as the CDR3 cannot be located on it reliably, and the CDR3 follows TCRdb's listing. The chain employs TRBV21-1 and TRBJ2-4. TRBV21-1 has pseudogene status. The CDR3 contains 12 residues when both ends are counted. The CDR3 loop is CASSNKGSRIRS.

This clonotype has just a few counts. V usage is TRBV7-9 and J usage is TRBJ2-1, with 12 positions matching TRBD2. This CDR3 region has 17 residues. CDR1 and CDR2 (germline): SEHNR, FQNEAQ (reference sequence). V shed 1 base and J 2 bases; nucleotides not matched to a gene: 3. CDR3 sequence reads: CASSLGGLAGTYNEQFF. The CDR3 DNA reads as TGTGCCAGCAGCTTAGGGGGACTAGCGGGCACCTACAATGAGCAGTTCTTC.

This clonotype was observed at least ten times. CDR3 sequence: CATSDYLAGETQYF. The CDR3 nucleotides are TGTGCCACCAGTGATTACCTAGCGGGAGAGACCCAGTACTTC. The chain combines TRBV24-1 with TRBJ2-5; 8 bases are shared with TRBD2. This CDR3 contains 14 residues. Trimming at V came to 2 bases and at J to 4 bases, leaving 2 bases not matched to a gene. Germline loops: CDR1 KGHDR, CDR2 SFDVKD.

This clonotype was counted between two and nine times. This chain uses TRBV20-1 with TRBJ2-7, with D possibly called TRBD1 or TRBD2 (5 bases each). CDR3 length: 15 residues. Germline V gives CDR1 DFQATT, CDR2 SNEGSKA (reference sequence). Trimming took 6 bases from V and 0 from J, leaving 18 bases between them. The CDR3 DNA reads TGCAGTGCCACTTTTTCCGGGACCTCCTCCTACGAGCAGTACTTC. This sequence encodes CSATFSGTSSYEQYF.

There are many counts of this clonotype. The rearrangement links TRBV10-1 to TRBJ1-1; D unclear. The CDR3 covers 13 residues. V shed 4 bases and J shed 1 base, with 7 bases lying between them. From germline, CDR1 is WNHNN and CDR2 SYGVQD (reference sequence). In nucleotides, the CDR3 is TGCGCCAGCAGTGCCCAGTCGAACACTGAAGCTTTCTTT. Protein sequence: CASSAQSNTEAFF.

In this sample, this clonotype turned up a few times. CDR3 loop: CASSLGSGSAGELFF. DNA of the CDR3: TGTGCCAGCAGTTTAGGAAGCGGCTCCGCCGGGGAGCTGTTTTTT. The chain carries TRBV12-3 or TRBV12-4 and TRBJ2-2; a possible D gene is TRBD2 (5 bases). V shed 1 base and J shed 6 bases, with 12 bases lying between them. This CDR3 is 15 amino acids long.

This clonotype was seen only a few times. The chain couples TRBV5-6 to TRBJ1-2; D might be TRBD1 (5 bases). The germline V gene has CDR1 SGHDT and CDR2 YYEEEE. The CDR3 is made up of 14 amino acids. With 2 bases removed from V and 3 bases from J, the gap between germline ends came to 11 bases. CDR3 residues: CASSLGELDYGYTF. CDR3 sequence (DNA): TGTGCCAGCAGCTTAGGGGAGTTGGACTATGGCTACACCTTC. Complete variable domain (other parts from reference TRBV5-6 and TRBJ1-2): DAGVTQSPTHLIKTRGQQVTLRCSPKSGHDTVSWYQQALGQGPQFIFQYYEEEERQRGNFPDRFSGHQFPNYSSELNVNALLLGDSALYLCASSLGELDYGYTFGSGTRLTVV.

This clonotype was recorded at least ten times. The chain carries TRBV3-1 and TRBJ1-2; D remains unclear. Germline V gene sequence: CDR1 LGHDT, CDR2 YNNKEL (reference sequence). V lost 4 bases and J 0 bases, leaving 15 bases between the germline ends. The CDR3 sequence is 16 residues long. As DNA, the CDR3 is TGTGCCAGCAGCCGTTTCCGTACAGTACCTAACTATGGCTACACCTTC. It is translated as CASSRFRTVPNYGYTF.